This T cell receptor beta chain derives from a study of blood T cell repertoires in COVID-19. The overall study: Both acute and convalescent COVID-19 samples were obtained from the United States, Italy and Spain.

Profiled with immunoSEQ multiplex PCR; TCRdb holds only in-frame clones, not every one. The table has 45,000 or so clones, approximately 81% seen once. The CDR3 has 15 amino acids. Trimming pared 1 base from V and 5 bases from J, leaving 11 bases between. CDR1 and CDR2 from the germline V gene are LGHNA and YSLEER. Sequenced input: peripheral blood. V is TRBV4-3 and J is TRBJ1-4, with D possibly TRBD1 on 6 matching bases. The receptor was derived from a woman in her 70s with acute or convalescent COVID-19. The CDR3 DNA follows: TGCGCCAGCAGCCAAGGGGGGCTTACAAATGAAAAACTGTTTTTT. It translates to CASSQGGLTNEKLFF.